This T cell receptor (beta chain) stems from a study of blood T cell repertoires in COVID-19. Whole-study context: Acute and convalescent COVID-19 specimens originated in the United States, Italy and Spain.

Authors' data handling: Reference gene primer amplification yielded estimated nucleated cell counts. TCRdb keeps only in-frame clones here, not all; method: immunoSEQ multiplex PCR. The V and J calls and the clone size are those of that table, but D and trimming were determined from the DNA. The top ten hold roughly 1.9% of the sample, which has 100,000 or so clones, 80% to 95% seen once. This CDR3 has 17 amino acids. V dropped 3 bases and J dropped 0 bases, with 16 bases sitting between them. The germline CDR1 and CDR2 sequences are SGDLS and YYNGEE. The specimen was peripheral blood. The TCR sequence derives from a man aged 45 to 65 with active COVID-19. This sequence joins TRBV9 and TRBJ2-1, with D possibly TRBD1 on 5 matching bases. CDR3 DNA: TGTGCCAGCAGCGGACCCCCAGGGCACCACTCCTACAATGAGCAGTTCTTC. Protein sequence: CASSGPPGHHSYNEQFF.